The clone carrying this T cell receptor beta chain was seen more than once but under ten times. Antigen specificity is unknown. Germline loops: CDR1 MGHRA, CDR2 YSYEKL. This CDR3 spans 16 amino acids. Trimming removed 3 bases from V and 8 bases from J; junction bases left unmatched: 7. The amount of total RNA extracted per sample was at least 5.5 micrograms. Combining a sample-barcoded 5' primer with a J-beta primer mix, a second PCR ran for 7 to 11 cycles. TCRdb redid the calling of the 5' RACE reads with MiXCR, one entry per CDR3 protein. This table has roughly 1,500,000 distinct CDR3 sequences, around 36% appearing once. The sample comes from a study of blood T cells in healthy people across ages. General study points: Without sorted subsets, naive and antigen-experienced compartments could not be conclusively compared.

This TCR derives from a woman in her 30s in good health. Input material: blood. The V gene is TRBV4-1, the J gene TRBJ2-1; TRBD2 agrees at 13 bases. For the CDR3, the DNA is TGCGCCAGCAGCCACGACGGACTAGCGGGAGTCTATGAGCAGTTCTTC. Protein: CASSHDGLAGVYEQFF.